This T cell receptor beta chain was recorded in a study of Graves' ophthalmopathy and Graves' hyperthyroidism. Findings of the study overall: Between ophthalmopathy and stable hyperthyroidism, a 13-signature model drew a separation with around 88% sensitivity and 70% to 84% specificity.

Newly diagnosed, the hyperthyroidism patients had under 2 months' duration and were aged 18 to 65. Other autoimmune diseases, uncontrolled infections, pregnancy or lactation led to the exclusion of patients. The TCR beta CDR3 regions underwent amplification from RNA transcripts. First-round RT-PCR used HTBI primers; second-round multiplex PCR followed. TCRdb reprocessed the multiplex PCR reads via MiXCR and lists one record per CDR3 protein. Of 580,000 or so distinct CDR3 sequences in the sample, less than 45% are singletons; the top ten hold 3.5% to 4.5%. This clonotype was seen a handful of times. Its matching antigen is unknown. What was sequenced was peripheral blood or thyroid tissue (not recorded which). This TCR came from an adult man with Graves' hyperthyroidism.

The DNA of the CDR3 is TGTGCCAACATGACAGGGGTTTGCGCTGGGGCCAACGTCCTGACTTTC. As protein: CANMTGVCAGANVLTF. V usage is TRBV2 and J usage is TRBJ2-6, with 8 positions matching TRBD1. The CDR3 sequence is 16 residues long. Germline V gene lookup returns CDR1 SNHLY and CDR2 FYNNEI. The J segment lost 2 bases and the V segment lost 10 bases, leaving 10 bases of the junction unmatched.